Listed below are T cell receptor beta chains from one sample, sequenced in a study of early T cells in non-severe SARS-CoV-2 infection. TCRdb used MiXCR to reprocess the 5' RACE reads, holding one entry per CDR3 protein. The sample holds around 61,000 distinct CDR3 sequences, around an eighth seen once. The source material was whole blood. The source is an adult who was a healthcare worker with PCR-confirmed SARS-CoV-2 infection or an uninfected control (not recorded which). Each CDR3 is given with its conserved first and last residue. D genes are given only for firm matches. Rows give clone size only sometimes, using once, few, many, or a class for an expanded clone.

V: TRBV11-2
D: .
size: few
J: TRBJ1-1
DNA: TGTGCCAGCAGCCGAGTGGGAGCGAACACTGAAGCTTTCTTT
CDR3: CASSRVGANTEAFF

V: TRBV5-4
D: .
size: few
J: TRBJ2-1
DNA: TGTGCCAGCAGTTCTAACCTCAAAAATGAGCAGTTCTTC
CDR3: CASSSNLKNEQFF

V: TRBV5-6
D: .
size: many
J: TRBJ2-2
DNA: TGTGCCAGCAGCTTGGTGGGTACCGGGGAGCTGTTTTTT
CDR3: CASSLVGTGELFF

V: TRBV11-2
D: .
size: many
J: TRBJ2-7
DNA: TGTGCCAGCAGCTTAGCTCCCGGTCCCGACAGAGCCTACGAGCAGTACTTC
CDR3: CASSLAPGPDRAYEQYF

V: TRBV6-5
D: .
size: .
J: TRBJ2-7
DNA: TGTGCCAGCAGGTCGATCTACTACGAGCAGTACTTC
CDR3: CASRSIYYEQYF

V: TRBV28
D: TRBD1
size: many
J: TRBJ2-5
DNA: TGTGCCAGCAGTTTACCCGGGACAGAAGAGACCCAGTACTTC
CDR3: CASSLPGTEETQYF

V: TRBV5-1
D: .
size: few
J: TRBJ1-2
DNA: TGCGCCAGCAGCTTGGAAGGTTACTATGGCTACACCTTC
CDR3: CASSLEGYYGYTF

V: TRBV19
D: .
size: many
J: TRBJ1-2
DNA: TGTGCCAGTAGTATGGTAGCCGGGAGGGAAAACTATGGCTACACCTTC
CDR3: CASSMVAGRENYGYTF

V: TRBV10-2
D: TRBD2
size: few
J: TRBJ2-1
DNA: TGCGCCAGCAGTGAGGGTAGCGGGGGCCGGAGGGGTGAGCAGTTCTTC
CDR3: CASSEGSGGRRGEQFF

V: TRBV29-1
D: TRBD1
size: many
J: TRBJ2-1
DNA: TGCAGCGTACGACAGGGGGCTCGTGAGCAGTTCTTC
CDR3: CSVRQGAREQFF

V: TRBV11-1
D: .
size: many
J: TRBJ2-7
DNA: TGTGCCAGCAGCTTAGCCCCCGCGAGCTCCTACGAGCAGTACTTC
CDR3: CASSLAPASSYEQYF

V: TRBV7-9
D: .
size: few
J: TRBJ2-2
DNA: TGTGCCAGCAGCTCGCCTTGGGACTTCACCGGGGAGCTGTTTTTT
CDR3: CASSSPWDFTGELFF

V: TRBV7-9
D: .
size: few
J: TRBJ2-7
DNA: TGTGCCAGCAGCGAAGGGGCCGAGCAGTACTTC
CDR3: CASSEGAEQYF

V: TRBV6-5
D: .
size: many
J: TRBJ2-7
DNA: TGTGCCAGCAGTCCGAGGGGGGGATCCGAGCAGTACTTC
CDR3: CASSPRGGSEQYF

V: TRBV5-1
D: .
size: many
J: TRBJ1-5
DNA: TGCGCCAGCAGCCCCGGGACAATTGGGAATCAGCCCCAGCATTTT
CDR3: CASSPGTIGNQPQHF

V: TRBV7-8
D: .
size: few
J: TRBJ2-3
DNA: TGTGCCAGCAGCTTAGGAGACCACCAGATTGGTACAGATACGCAGTATTTT
CDR3: CASSLGDHQIGTDTQYF

V: TRBV30
D: .
size: many
J: TRBJ1-2
DNA: TGTGCCTGGAGAGCCGTAAGCCTGGGAGCTAACTATGGCTACACCTTC
CDR3: CAWRAVSLGANYGYTF